This TCR beta chain was sequenced for a study of shared clonotypes between healthy human individuals. The V segment lost 5 bases and the J segment 2 bases; nucleotides outside the gene matches: 6. Germline CDR1 is SNHLY and CDR2 is FYNNEI. The CDR3 consists of 16 residues. Clones were read by immunoSEQ multiplex PCR, and TCRdb kept only the in-frame ones, dropping some. The sample carries about 2.1 million clones, about 93% recorded once. Naive CD8 isolation took CD45RO-negative cells positively selected for CCR7 and excluded terminally differentiated effector memory CD45RA+ cells. The V call is TRBV2, the J call TRBJ2-5, with 12 bases aligning to TRBD2. Sequencing was done on a sample of naive CD8+ T cells from PBMCs. The sequence was collected from a man aged 18 to 29 in good health. Some clones in this sample may be carry-over from other donors' samples. The DNA of the CDR3 is TGTGCCAGCAGTTCCGGACTAGCGGGGATTCAAGAGACCCAGTACTTC. It yields the protein CASSSGLAGIQETQYF.